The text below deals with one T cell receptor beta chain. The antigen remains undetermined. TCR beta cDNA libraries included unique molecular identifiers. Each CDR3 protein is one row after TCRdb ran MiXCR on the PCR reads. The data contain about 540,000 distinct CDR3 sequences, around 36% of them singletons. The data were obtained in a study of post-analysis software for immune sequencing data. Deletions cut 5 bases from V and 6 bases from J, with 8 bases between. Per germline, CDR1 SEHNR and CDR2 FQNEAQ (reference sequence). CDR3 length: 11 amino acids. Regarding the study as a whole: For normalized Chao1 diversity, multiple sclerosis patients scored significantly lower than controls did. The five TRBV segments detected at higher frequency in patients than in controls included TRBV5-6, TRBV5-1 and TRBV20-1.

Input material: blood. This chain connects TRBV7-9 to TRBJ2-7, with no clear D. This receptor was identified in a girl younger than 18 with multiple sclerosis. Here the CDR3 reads CASSPLPEQYF. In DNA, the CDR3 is TGTGCCAGCAGCCCACTCCCCGAGCAGTACTTC.